This T cell receptor beta chain originates from a study of T-cell reconstitution after alpha-beta-depleted transplantation in children. This clonotype was seen many times. What it binds is not known. Whole-study results and caveats: It was surviving recipient T cells and thymic progenitors that gave some patients high TCRbeta diversity at day 60. Alpha-beta T cells about two months after transplant reportedly derived from several hundred expanded graft clones.

The TCRbeta library was prepared with unique molecular identifiers. TCRdb re-analysed the PCR reads in MiXCR, keeping a single row per CDR3 protein. The sample consists of about 31,000 distinct CDR3 sequences, under 6.5% of them appearing once. This CDR3 region has 13 residues. CDR1 is MDHEN, CDR2 SYDVKM, per germline. J lost 2 bases, V lost 3 bases, and 1 base had no gene match. The clonotype comes from a child under two years old who had a stem cell transplant for acute myeloid leukemia, so the T cells may come from the graft donor. The chain carries TRBV28 and TRBJ2-7; TRBD1 aligns across 7 bases. Sequenced here: peripheral blood, sampled 60 days after TCRalphabeta/CD19-depleted stem cell transplant. The CDR3 DNA reads as TGTGCCAGCAGTTTGACAGGGACCTACGAGCAGTACTTC. Its translation: CASSLTGTYEQYF.